Described below is a single T cell receptor (beta chain) sequence and its context. The antigen this receptor binds is unknown. Base qualities are missing; no much larger clone stands one base away. The CDR3 regions of human TCRbeta chains were analyzed by immunosequencing. The original pipeline was this. Repertoire TCRs were matched against a reference library of SARS-CoV-2-specific TCRs generated with the MIRA antigen-specificity platform. Breadth meant the fraction of unique TCRs that were SARS-CoV-2-associated, whereas depth meant the fraction of total T cells that were SARS-CoV-2-associated. Each spike-specific TCR was assigned to its reactive spike region and to a CD4 or CD8 class using the MIRA data. Log10-transformed breadth and depth values were compared by one-way ANOVA with Sidak's multiple comparisons tests. This immuneACCESS table, as held by TCRdb, lists in-frame sequences with V and J called but not all clones. Of the missing ones, under half trace to an unresolved V gene in checked studies; the others have no known cause. The V and J calls and clone size were taken over from that table, and D and trimming were inferred from the DNA. The sample includes approximately 89,000 clones, with about 91% observed a single time. Roughly 5.4% of the sample is taken by the ten largest.

The germline V gene provides CDR1 MGHRA and CDR2 YSYEKL. The CDR3 has 16 amino acids, counting the end cysteine and phenylalanine. Kept here is only the CDR3 DNA, which spans 48 bases and is read in frame from base 1. V was cut back by 5 bases and J by 4 bases, leaving a gap of 20 bases between them. This sample was included in a study of T cell responses to AZD1222 COVID-19 vaccine (dated by TCRdb to about 2021). Background for the entire study: AZD1222 recipients given second doses at about 4 weeks or at about 12 weeks were pooled, since spike-specific TCR depth and breadth were not found to differ between the two schedules. A total of 233 trial participants underwent TCR sequencing, of whom about 210 received two doses of AZD1222 and around 26 received two doses of the MenACWY control vaccine. Trial participants were enrolled into age subgroups of 18-55, 56-69 and 70-plus years, which contained around 140, 26 and 57 TCR-sequenced participants, respectively.

Study-wide conclusions, independent of this receptor: No day 14 peak-response samples were available, so repertoires were characterized only after the peak T cell response. Reportedly, close to half of the unique spike-specific TCRs recognized epitopes lying outside the regions that are mutated in the B.1.351 and B.1.1.7 variants. The 56-69-year group was small, and its depth increase did not reach significance, likely because of low power. Vaccine-associated CD4 TCRs spanned the whole spike protein, with dominant responses in regions 160-218 and 743-854. Participants were mostly white British, with more females than males. The authors suggested clonal diversity may have been underestimated. Conclusions about previously exposed vaccinees are limited, since just five to seven AZD1222 recipients were seropositive for SARS-CoV-2 at baseline. After two AZD1222 doses, spike-specific TCR breadth and depth were significantly higher than at day 0 and than in MenACWY recipients.

Per the publication, the time point label means: baseline before first vaccination. The vaccinee samples were drawn from two UK trials, COV001 and COV002, one of which was a single-blind randomized controlled phase 2/3 trial testing AZD1222 (ChAdOx1 nCoV-19) in healthy adults. For TCRbeta chain sequencing, PBMC samples from trial participants were taken at day 0 and at day 28 after the second dose. The source is an adult in good health. The sequence is built from TRBV4-1 and TRBJ1-1, and TRBD1 may be the D gene, going by 6 matching bases. The material sequenced was peripheral blood, taken on day 0 of AZD1222 vaccination. The DNA reads as follows: TGCGCCAGCAGCGCTTTACCTGGGCGGGGGCGCACTGAAGCTTTCTTT. Its translation reads: CASSALPGRGRTEAFF.